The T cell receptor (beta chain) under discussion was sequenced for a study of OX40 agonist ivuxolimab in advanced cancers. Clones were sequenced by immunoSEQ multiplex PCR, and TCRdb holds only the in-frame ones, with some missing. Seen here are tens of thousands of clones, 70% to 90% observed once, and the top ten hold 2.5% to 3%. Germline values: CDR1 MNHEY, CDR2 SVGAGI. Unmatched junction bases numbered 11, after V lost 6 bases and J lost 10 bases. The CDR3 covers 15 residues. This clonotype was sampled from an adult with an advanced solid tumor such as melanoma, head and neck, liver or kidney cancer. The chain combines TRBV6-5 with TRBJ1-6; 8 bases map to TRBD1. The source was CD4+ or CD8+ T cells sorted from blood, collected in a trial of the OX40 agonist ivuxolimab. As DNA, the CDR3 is TGTGCCAGCAGAGACGAGACAGGGGTTCGATCACCCCTCCACTTT. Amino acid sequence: CASRDETGVRSPLHF.